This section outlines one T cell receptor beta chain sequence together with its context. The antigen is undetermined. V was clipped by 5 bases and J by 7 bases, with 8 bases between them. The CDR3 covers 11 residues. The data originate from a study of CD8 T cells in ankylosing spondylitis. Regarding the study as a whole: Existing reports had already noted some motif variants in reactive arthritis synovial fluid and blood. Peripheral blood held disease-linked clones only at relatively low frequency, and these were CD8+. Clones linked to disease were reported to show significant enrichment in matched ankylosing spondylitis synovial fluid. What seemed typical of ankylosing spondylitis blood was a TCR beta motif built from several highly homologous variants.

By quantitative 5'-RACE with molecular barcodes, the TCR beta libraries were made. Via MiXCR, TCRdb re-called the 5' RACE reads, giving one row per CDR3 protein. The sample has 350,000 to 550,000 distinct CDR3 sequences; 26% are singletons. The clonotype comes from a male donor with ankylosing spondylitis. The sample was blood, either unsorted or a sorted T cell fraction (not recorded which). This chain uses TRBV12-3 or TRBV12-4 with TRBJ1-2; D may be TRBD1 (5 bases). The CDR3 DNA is TGTGCCAGCAGTAACGGGGGTGGCTACACCTTC. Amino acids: CASSNGGGYTF.